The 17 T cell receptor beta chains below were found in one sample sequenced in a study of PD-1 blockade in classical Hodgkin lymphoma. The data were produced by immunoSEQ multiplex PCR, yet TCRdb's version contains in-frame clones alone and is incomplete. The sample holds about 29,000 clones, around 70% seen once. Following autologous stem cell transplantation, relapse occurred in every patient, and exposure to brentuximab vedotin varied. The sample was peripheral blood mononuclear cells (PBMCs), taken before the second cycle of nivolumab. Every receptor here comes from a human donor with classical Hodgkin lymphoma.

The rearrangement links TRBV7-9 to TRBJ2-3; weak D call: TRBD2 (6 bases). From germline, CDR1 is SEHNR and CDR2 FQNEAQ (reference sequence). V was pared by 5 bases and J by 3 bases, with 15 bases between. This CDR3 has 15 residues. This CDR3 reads CASSTWGSGTDTQYF. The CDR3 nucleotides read TGTGCCAGCAGCACCTGGGGTAGCGGAACAGATACGCAGTATTTT.

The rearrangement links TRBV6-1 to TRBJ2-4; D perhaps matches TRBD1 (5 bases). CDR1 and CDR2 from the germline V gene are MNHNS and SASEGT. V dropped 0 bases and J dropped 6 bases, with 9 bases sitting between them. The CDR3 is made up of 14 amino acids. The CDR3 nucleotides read TGTGCCAGCAGTGAAGCCGACAGACGAAACATTCAGTACTTC. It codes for CASSEADRRNIQYF.

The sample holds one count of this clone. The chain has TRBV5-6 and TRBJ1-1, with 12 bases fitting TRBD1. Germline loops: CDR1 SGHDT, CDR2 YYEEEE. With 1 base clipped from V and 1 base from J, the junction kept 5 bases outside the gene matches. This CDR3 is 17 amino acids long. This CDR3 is CASSLPGDRGPNTEAFF. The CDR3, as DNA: TGTGCCAGCAGCTTGCCCGGGGACAGGGGGCCGAACACTGAAGCTTTCTTT.

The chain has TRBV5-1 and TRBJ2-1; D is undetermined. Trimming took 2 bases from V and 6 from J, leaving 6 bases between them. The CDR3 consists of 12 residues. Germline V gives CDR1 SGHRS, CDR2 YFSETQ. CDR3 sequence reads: CASSLQLNEQFF. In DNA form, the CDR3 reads TGCGCCAGCAGCTTACAGCTCAATGAGCAGTTCTTC. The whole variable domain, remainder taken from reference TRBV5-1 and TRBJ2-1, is KAGVTQTPRYLIKTRGQQVTLSCSPISGHRSVSWYQQTPGQGLQFLFEYFSETQRNKGNFPGRFSGRQFSNSRSEMNVSTLELGDSALYLCASSLQLNEQFFGPGTRLTVL.

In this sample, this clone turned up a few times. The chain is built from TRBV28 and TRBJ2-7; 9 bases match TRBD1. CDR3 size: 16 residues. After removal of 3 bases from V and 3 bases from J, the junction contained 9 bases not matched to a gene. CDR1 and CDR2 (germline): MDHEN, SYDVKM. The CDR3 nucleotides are TGTGCCAGCAGTTTTTTTGCGGGACAGGGATACTACGAGCAGTACTTC. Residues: CASSFFAGQGYYEQYF.

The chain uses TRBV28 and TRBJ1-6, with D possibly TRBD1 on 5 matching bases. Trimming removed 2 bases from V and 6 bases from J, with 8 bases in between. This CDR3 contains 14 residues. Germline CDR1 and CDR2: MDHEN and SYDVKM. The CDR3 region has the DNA TGTGCCAGCAGTTTAAACAGGATTAATTCACCCCTCCACTTT. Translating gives CASSLNRINSPLHF.

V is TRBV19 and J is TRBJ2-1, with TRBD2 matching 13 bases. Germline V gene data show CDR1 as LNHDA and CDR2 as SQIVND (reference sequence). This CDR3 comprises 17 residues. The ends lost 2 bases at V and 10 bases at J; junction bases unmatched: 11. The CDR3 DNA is TGTGCCAGTAGTATAAATGAACTAGCGGGAGGGGCTGGAGAGCAGTTCTTC. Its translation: CASSINELAGGAGEQFF.

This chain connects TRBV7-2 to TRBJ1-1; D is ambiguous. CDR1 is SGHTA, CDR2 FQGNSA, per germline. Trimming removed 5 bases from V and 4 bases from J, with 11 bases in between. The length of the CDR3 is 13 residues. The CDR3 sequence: CASSAQEGTEAFF. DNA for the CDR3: TGTGCCAGCAGCGCTCAAGAGGGCACTGAAGCTTTCTTT.

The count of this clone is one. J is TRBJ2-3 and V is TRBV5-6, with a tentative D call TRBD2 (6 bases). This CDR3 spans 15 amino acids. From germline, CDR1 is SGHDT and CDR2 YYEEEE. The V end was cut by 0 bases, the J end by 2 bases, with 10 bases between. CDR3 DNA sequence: TGTGCCAGCAGCTTGGGACTAGGAAACACAGATACGCAGTATTTT. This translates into CASSLGLGNTDTQYF.

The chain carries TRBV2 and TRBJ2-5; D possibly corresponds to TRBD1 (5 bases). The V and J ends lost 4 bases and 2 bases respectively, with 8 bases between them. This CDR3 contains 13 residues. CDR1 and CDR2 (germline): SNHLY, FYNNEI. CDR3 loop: CASSGQPQETQYF. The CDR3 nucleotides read TGTGCCAGCAGTGGACAGCCACAAGAGACCCAGTACTTC.

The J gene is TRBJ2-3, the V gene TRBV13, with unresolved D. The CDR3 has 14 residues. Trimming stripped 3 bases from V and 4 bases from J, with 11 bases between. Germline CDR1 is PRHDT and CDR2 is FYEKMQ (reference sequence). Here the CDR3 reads CASSLGRASDTQYF. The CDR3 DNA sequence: TGTGCCAGCAGCTTGGGCCGAGCGTCAGATACGCAGTATTTT.

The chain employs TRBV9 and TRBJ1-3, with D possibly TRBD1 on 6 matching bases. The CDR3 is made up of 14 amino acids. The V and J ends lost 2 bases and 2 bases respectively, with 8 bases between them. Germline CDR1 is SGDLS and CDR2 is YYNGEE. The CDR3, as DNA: TGTGCCAGCAGCGTCCGGGACACTGGAAACACCATATATTTT. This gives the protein CASSVRDTGNTIYF. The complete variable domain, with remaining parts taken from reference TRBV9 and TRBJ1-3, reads DSGVTQTPKHLITATGQRVTLRCSPRSGDLSVYWYQQSLDQGLQFLIQYYNGEERAKGNILERFSAQQFPDLHSELNLSSLELGDSALYFCASSVRDTGNTIYFGEGSWLTVV.

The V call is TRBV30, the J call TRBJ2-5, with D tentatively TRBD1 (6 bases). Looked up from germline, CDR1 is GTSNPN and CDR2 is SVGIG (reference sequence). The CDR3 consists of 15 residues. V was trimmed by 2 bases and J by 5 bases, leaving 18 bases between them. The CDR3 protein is CAWSRAGVRGETQYF. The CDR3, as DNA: TGTGCCTGGAGTAGAGCAGGGGTGAGAGGGGAGACCCAGTACTTC.

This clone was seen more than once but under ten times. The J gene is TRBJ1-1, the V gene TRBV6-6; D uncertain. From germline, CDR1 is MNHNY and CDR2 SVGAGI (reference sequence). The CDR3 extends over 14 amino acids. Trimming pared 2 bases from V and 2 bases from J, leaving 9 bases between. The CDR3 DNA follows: TGTGCCAGCAGTTACGCTACTCTAAACACTGAAGCTTTCTTT. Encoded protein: CASSYATLNTEAFF.

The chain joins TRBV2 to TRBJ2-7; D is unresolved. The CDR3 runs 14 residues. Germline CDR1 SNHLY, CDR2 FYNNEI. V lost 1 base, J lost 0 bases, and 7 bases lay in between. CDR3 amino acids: CASSEGIPSYEQYF. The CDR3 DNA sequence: TGTGCCAGCAGTGAAGGTATCCCCTCCTACGAGCAGTACTTC.

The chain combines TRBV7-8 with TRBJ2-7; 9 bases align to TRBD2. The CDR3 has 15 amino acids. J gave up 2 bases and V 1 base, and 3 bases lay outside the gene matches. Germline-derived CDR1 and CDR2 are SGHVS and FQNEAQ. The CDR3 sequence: CASSLGLAGTYEQYF. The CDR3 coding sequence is TGTGCCAGCAGCTTAGGGCTAGCGGGGACCTACGAGCAGTACTTC.

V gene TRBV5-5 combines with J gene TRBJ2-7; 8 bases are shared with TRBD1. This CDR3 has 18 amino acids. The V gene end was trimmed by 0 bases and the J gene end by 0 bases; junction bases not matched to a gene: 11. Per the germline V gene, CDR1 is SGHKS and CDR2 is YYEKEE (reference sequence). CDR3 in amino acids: CASSLVLVTGTGSYEQYF. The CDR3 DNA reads TGTGCCAGCAGCTTGGTTCTCGTAACCGGGACAGGCTCCTACGAGCAGTACTTC.